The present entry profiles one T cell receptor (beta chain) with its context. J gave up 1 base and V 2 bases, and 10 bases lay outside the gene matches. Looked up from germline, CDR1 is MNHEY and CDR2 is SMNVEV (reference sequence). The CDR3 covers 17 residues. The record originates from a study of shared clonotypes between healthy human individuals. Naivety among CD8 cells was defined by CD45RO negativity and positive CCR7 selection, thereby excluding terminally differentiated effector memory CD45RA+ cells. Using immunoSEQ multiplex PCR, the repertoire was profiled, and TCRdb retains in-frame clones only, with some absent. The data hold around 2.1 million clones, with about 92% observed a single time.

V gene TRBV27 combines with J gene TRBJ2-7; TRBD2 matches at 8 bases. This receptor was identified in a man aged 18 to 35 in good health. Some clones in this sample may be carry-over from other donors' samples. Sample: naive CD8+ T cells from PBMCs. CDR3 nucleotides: TGTGCCAGCAGTTTAGTGTGGCGGGAGGCCCCTTCCTACGAGCAGTACTTC. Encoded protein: CASSLVWREAPSYEQYF.